This record covers a single T cell receptor (beta chain). Its antigen is still unknown. Via the markers CD45RO/CCR7/CD25/CD127/CD95/CD27, stem cell-like memory, regulatory, central memory and naive CD4+ cells were sorted. This sample was included in a study of beta chain features in type 1 diabetes. Study-level information: All of the samples together had approximately 99 million sorted cells examined.

Reverse transcription of all isolated RNA meant that expressed TCRB transcripts were sequenced. Here immunoSEQ multiplex PCR was the method, and the copy in TCRdb shows in-frame clones only, minus some. In the table there are a few hundred thousand clones, approximately 24% of which are singletons. Study-wide findings and caveats: TCRB CDR3 length was moderately but significantly reduced in all four CD4+ subsets of Type 1 diabetes patients.

This TCR came from a woman in her 30s with type 1 diabetes. The source material was naive CD4+ T cells from blood.

The CDR3 coding sequence is TGTGCCAGCTCACCCTCGGAGTACAATGAGCAGTTCTTC. This sequence encodes CASSPSEYNEQFF. The V gene is TRBV18, the J gene TRBJ2-1; D is unclear. Trimming shortened V by 3 bases and J by 4 bases, and 7 bases separated the two germline ends. The germline V gene has CDR1 KGHSH and CDR2 LQKENI. The CDR3 is 13 amino acids. The whole variable domain, remainder taken from reference TRBV18 and TRBJ2-1, is NAGVMQNPRHLVRRRGQEARLRCSPMKGHSHVYWYRQLPEEGLKFMVYLQKENIIDESGMPKERFSAEFPKEGPSILRIQQVVRGDSAAYFCASSPSEYNEQFFGPGTRLTVL.